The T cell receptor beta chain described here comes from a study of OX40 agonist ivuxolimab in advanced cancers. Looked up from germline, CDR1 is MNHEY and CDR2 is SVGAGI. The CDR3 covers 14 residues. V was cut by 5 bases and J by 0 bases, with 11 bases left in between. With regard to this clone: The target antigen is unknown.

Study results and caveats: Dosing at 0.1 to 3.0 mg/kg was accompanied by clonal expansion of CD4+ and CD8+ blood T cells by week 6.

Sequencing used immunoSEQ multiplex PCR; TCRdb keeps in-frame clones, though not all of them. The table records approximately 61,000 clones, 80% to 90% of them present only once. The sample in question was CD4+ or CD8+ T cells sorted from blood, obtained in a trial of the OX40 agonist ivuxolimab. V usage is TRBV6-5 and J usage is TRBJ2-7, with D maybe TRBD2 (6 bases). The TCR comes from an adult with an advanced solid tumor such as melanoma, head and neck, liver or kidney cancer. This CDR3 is CASSRDFSSYEQYF. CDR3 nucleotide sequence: TGTGCCAGCAGTCGGGACTTCAGCTCCTACGAGCAGTACTTC.